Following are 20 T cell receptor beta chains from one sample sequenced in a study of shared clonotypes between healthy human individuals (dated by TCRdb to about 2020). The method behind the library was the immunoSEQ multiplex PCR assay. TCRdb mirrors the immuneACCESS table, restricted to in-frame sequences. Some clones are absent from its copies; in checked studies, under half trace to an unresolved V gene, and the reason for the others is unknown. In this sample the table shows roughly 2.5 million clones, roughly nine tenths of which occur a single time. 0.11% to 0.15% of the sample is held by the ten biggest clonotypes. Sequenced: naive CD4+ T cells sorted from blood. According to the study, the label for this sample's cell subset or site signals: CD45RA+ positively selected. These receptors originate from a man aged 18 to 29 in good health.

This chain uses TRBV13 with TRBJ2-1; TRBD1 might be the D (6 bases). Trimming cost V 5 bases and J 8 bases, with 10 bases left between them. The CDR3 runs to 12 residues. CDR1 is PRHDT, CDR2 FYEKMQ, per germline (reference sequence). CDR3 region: CASSRQVDEQFF. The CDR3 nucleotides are TGTGCCAGCAGCAGACAGGTCGATGAGCAGTTCTTC.

CDR3 protein: CASSAELEQYF. In DNA form, the CDR3 reads TGTGCCAGCAGTGCGGAGCTCGAGCAGTACTTC. The rearrangement uses TRBV6-1 and TRBJ2-7, with D unclear. Per the germline V gene, CDR1 is MNHNS and CDR2 is SASEGT. Deletions cut 4 bases from V and 6 bases from J, with 7 bases between. This CDR3 contains 11 residues.

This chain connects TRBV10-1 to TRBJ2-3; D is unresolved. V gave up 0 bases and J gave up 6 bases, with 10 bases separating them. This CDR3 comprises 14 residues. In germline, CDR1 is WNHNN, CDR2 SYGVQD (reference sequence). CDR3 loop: CASSESRRMDTQYF. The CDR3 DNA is TGCGCCAGCAGTGAGTCACGTAGGATGGATACGCAGTATTTT.

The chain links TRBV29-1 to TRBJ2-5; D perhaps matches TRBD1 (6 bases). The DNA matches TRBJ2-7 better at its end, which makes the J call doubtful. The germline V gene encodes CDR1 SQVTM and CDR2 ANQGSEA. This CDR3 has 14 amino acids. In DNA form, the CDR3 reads TGCAGCGTCGAGGAGCCAGGGGTCGCCTACGAGCAGTACTTC. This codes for CSVEEPGVAYEQYF.

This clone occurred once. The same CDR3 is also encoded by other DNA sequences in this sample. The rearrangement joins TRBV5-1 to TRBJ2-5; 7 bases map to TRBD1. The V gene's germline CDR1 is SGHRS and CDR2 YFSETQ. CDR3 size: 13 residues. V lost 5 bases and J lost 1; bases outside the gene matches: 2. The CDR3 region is CASSRTGQETQYF. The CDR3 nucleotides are TGCGCCAGCAGTCGGACAGGCCAAGAGACCCAGTACTTC.

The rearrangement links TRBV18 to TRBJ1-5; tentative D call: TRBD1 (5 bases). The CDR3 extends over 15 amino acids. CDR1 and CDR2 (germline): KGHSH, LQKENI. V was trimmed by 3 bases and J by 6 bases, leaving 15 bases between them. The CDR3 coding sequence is TGTGCCAGCTCACCTACGCAGGGAAATGGTCAGCCCCAGCATTTT. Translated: CASSPTQGNGQPQHF.

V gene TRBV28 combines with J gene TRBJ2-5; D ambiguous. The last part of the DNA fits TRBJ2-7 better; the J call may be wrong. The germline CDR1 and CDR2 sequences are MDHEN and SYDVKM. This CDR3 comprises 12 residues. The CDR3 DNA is TGTGCCAGCAGTGGGCAGAAGTACGAGCAGTACTTC. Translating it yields CASSGQKYEQYF.

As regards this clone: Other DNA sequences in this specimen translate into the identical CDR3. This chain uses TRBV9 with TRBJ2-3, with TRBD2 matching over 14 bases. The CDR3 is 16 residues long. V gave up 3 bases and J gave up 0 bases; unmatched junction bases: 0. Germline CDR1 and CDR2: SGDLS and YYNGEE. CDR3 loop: CASSGLAGGSTDTQYF. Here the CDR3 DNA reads TGTGCCAGCAGCGGACTAGCGGGGGGGAGCACAGATACGCAGTATTTT.

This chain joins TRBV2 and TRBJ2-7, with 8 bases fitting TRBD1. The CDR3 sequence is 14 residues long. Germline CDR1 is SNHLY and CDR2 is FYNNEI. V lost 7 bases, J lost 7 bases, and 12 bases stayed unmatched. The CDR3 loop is CASTGTGGLREQYF. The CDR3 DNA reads TGTGCCAGCACCGGGACAGGAGGTCTTCGTGAGCAGTACTTC. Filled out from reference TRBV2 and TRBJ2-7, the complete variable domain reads EPEVTQTPSHQVTQMGQEVILRCVPISNHLYFYWYRQILGQKVEFLVSFYNNEISEKSEIFDDQFSVERPDGSNFTLKIRSTKLEDSAMYFCASTGTGGLREQYFGPGTRLTVT.

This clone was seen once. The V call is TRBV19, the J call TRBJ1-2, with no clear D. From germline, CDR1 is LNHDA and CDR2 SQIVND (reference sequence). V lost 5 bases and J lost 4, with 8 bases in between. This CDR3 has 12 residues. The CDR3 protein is CASSPGLYGYTF. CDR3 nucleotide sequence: TGTGCCAGTAGTCCAGGACTCTATGGCTACACCTTC. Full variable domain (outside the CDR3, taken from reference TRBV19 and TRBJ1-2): DGGITQSPKYLFRKEGQNVTLSCEQNLNHDAMYWYRQDPGQGLRLIYYSQIVNDFQKGDIAEGYSVSREKKESFPLTVTSAQKNPTAFYLCASSPGLYGYTFGSGTRLTVV.

The CDR3: CASSLGQGGGNQPQHF. DNA of the CDR3: TGTGCCAGCAGCTTGGGACAGGGTGGGGGCAATCAGCCCCAGCATTTT. V usage is TRBV7-9 and J usage is TRBJ1-5; 9 bases are a match to TRBD1. Losses at the gene ends were 3 bases for V and 2 bases for J; bases not matched to a gene: 5. Per the germline V gene, CDR1 is SEHNR and CDR2 is FQNEAQ (reference sequence). The CDR3 length is 16 residues.

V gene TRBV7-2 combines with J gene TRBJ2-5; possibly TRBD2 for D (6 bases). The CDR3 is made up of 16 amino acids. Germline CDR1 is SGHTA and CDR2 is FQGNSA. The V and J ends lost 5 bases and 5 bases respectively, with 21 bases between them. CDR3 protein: CASSPSGGYRGETQYF. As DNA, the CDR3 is TGTGCCAGCAGCCCCTCTGGAGGCTACCGGGGGGAGACCCAGTACTTC.

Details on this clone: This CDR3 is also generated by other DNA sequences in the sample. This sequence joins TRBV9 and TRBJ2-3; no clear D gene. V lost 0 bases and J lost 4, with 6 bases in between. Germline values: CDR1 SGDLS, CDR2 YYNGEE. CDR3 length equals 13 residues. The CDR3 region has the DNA TGTGCCAGCAGCGTAGTGTCCTCAGATACGCAGTATTTT. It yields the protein CASSVVSSDTQYF.

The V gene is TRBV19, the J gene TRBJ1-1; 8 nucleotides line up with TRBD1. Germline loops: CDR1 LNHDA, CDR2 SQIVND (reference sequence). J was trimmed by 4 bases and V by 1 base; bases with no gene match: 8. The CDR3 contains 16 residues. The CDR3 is CASSIVTGGSGTEAFF. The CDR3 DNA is TGTGCCAGTAGTATAGTTACAGGGGGATCAGGCACTGAAGCTTTCTTT.

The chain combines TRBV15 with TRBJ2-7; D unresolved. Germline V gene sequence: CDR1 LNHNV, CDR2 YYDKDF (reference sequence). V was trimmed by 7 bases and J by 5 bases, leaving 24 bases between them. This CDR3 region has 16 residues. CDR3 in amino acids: CATKALLDLSRDEQYF. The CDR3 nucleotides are TGTGCCACCAAGGCCCTCCTAGACTTAAGCCGAGACGAGCAGTACTTC. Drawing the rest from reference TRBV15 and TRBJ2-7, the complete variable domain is DAMVIQNPRYQVTQFGKPVTLSCSQTLNHNVMYWYQQKSSQAPKLLFHYYDKDFNNEADTPDNFQSRRPNTSFCFLDIRSPGLGDTAMYLCATKALLDLSRDEQYFGPGTRLTVT.

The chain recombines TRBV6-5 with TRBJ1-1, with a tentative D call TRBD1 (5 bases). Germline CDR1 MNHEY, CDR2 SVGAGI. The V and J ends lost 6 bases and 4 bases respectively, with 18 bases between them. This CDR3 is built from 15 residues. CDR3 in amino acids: CASSYEPGGGTEAFF. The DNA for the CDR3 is TGTGCCAGCAGCTACGAACCTGGGGGGGGCACTGAAGCTTTCTTT.

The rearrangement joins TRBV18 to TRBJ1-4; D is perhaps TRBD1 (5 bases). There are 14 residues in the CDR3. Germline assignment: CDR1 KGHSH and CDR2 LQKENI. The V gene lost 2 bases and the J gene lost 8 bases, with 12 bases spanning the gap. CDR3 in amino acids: CASSPGTAGEKLFF. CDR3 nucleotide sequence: TGTGCCAGCTCACCAGGGACCGCCGGAGAAAAACTGTTTTTT.

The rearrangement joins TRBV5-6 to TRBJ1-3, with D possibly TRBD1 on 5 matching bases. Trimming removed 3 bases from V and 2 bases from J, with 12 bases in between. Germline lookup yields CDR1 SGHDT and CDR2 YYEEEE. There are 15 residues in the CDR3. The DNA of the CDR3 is TGTGCCAGCAGCTGGGTGTCGGGGCCTGGAAACACCATATATTTT. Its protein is CASSWVSGPGNTIYF.

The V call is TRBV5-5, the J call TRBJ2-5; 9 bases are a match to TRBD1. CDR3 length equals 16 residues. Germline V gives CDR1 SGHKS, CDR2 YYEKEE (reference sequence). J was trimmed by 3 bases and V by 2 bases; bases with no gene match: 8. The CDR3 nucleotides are TGTGCCAGCAGCTTACCCCCGGGACAGGGTGAAGAGACCCAGTACTTC. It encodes CASSLPPGQGEETQYF.

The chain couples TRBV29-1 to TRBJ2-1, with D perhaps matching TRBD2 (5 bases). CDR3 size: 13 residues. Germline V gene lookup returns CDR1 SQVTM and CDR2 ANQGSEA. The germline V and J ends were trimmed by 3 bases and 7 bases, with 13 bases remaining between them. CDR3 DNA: TGCAGCGTTGATGGAGTGGGAGCAAATGAGCAGTTCTTC. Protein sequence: CSVDGVGANEQFF.